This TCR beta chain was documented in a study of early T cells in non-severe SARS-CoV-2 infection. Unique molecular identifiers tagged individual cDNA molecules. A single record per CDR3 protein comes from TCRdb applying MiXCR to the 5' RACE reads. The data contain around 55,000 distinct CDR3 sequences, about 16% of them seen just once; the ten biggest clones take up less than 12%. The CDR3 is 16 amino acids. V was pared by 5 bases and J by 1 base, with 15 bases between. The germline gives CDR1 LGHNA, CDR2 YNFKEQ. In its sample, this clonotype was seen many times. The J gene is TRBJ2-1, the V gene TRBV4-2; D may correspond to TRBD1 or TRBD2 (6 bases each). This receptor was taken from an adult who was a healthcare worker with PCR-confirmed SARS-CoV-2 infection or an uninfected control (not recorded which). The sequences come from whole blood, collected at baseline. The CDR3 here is CASSKRGAGSYNEQFF. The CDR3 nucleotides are TGTGCCAGCAGCAAAAGGGGGGCTGGGTCCTACAATGAGCAGTTCTTC.